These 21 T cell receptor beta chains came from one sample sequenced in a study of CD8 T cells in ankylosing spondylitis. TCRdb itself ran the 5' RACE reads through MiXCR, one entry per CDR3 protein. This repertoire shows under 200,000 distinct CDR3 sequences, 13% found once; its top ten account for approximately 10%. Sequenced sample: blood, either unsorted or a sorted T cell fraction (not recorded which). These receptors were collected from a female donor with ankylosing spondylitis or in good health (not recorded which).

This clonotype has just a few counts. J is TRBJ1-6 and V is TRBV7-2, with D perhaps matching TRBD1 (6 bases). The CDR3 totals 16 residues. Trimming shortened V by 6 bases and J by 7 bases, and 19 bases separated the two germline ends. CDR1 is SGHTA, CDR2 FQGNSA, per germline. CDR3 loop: CASSRGDILTNSPLHF. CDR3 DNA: TGTGCCAGCAGTAGAGGGGACATCCTAACCAATTCACCCCTCCACTTT.

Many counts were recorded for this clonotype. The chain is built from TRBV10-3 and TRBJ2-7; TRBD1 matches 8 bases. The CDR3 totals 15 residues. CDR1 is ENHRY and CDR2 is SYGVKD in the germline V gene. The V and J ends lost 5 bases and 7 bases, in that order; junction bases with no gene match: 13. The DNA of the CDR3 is TGTGCCATCAGTCGACGGACAGGGACGGGGAGGGAGCAGTACTTC. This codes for CAISRRTGTGREQYF.

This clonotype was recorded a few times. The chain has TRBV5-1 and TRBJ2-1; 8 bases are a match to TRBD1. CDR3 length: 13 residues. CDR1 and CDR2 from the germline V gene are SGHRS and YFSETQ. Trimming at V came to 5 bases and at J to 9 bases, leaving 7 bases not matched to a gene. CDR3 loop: CASRTTGEGEQFF. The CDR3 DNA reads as TGCGCCAGCAGGACGACAGGGGAAGGTGAGCAGTTCTTC.

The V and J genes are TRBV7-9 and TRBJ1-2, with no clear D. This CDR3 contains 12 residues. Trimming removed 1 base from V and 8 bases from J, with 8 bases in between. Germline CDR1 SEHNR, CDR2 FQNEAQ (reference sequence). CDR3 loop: CASSLDGLGYTF. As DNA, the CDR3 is TGTGCCAGCAGCTTAGATGGCCTGGGCTACACCTTC.

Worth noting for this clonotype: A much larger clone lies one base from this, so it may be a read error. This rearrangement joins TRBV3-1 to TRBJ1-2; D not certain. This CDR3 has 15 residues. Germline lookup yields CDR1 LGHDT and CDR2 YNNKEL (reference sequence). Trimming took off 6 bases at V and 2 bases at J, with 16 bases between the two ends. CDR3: CASRRMEGSNYGYTF. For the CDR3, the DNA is TGTGCCAGCAGGCGGATGGAGGGATCCAACTATGGCTACACCTTC. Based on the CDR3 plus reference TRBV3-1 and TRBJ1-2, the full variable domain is DTAVSQTPKYLVTQMGNDKSIKCEQNLGHDTMYWYKQDSKKFLKIMFSYNNKELIINETVPNRFSPKSPDKAHLNLHINSLELGDSAVYFCASRRMEGSNYGYTFGSGTRLTVV.

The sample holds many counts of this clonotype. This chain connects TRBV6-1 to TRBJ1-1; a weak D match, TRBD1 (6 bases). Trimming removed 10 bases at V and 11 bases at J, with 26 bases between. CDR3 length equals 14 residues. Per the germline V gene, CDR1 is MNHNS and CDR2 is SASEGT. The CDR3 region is CATQKYGTPVSAFF. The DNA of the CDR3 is TGTGCCACCCAAAAGTACGGGACACCCGTGTCGGCTTTCTTT.

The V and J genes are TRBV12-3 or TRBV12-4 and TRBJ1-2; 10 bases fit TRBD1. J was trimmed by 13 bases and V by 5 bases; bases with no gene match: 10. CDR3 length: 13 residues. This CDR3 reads CASSAGGQGTGTF. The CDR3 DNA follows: TGTGCCAGCAGTGCCGGGGGACAGGGGACCGGCACCTTC.

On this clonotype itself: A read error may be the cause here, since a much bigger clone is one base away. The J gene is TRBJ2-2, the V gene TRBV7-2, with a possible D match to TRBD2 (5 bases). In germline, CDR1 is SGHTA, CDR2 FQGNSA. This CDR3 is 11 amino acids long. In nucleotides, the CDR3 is TGTGCCAGCAGCTCAACCGGGGAGCTGTGTTTT. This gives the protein CASSSTGELCF.

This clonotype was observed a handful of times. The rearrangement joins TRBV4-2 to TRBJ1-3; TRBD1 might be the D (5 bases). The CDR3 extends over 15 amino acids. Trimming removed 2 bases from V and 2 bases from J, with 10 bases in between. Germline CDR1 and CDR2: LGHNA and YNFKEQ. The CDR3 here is CASSQFKGAGNTIYF. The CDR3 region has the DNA TGTGCCAGCAGCCAATTTAAAGGGGCTGGAAACACCATATATTTT.

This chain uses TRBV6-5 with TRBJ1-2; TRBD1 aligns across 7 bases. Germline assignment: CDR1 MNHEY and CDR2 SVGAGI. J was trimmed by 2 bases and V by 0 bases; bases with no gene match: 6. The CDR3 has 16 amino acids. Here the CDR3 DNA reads TGTGCCAGCAGTTACTCATCTGGGACAGCCAACTATGGCTACACCTTC. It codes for CASSYSSGTANYGYTF.

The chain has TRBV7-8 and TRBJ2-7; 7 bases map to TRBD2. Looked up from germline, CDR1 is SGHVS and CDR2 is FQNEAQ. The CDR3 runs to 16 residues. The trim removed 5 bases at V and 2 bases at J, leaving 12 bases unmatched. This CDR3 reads CASSKLSGLGTYEQYF. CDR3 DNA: TGTGCCAGCAGCAAGCTGAGCGGACTAGGAACCTACGAGCAGTACTTC.

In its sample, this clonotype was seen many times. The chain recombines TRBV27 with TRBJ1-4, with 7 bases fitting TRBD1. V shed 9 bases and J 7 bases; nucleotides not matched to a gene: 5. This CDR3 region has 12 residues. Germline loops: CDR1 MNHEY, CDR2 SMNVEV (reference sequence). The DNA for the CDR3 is TGTGCCAGTTCAACAGGGGCTGAAAAACTGTTTTTT. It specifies CASSTGAEKLFF.

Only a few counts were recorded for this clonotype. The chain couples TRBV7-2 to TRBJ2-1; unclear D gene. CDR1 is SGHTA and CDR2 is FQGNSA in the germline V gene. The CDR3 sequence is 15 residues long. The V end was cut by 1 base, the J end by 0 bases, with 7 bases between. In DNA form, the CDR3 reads TGTGCCAGCAGCTTAGACTGGAGCTCCTACAATGAGCAGTTCTTC. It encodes CASSLDWSSYNEQFF.

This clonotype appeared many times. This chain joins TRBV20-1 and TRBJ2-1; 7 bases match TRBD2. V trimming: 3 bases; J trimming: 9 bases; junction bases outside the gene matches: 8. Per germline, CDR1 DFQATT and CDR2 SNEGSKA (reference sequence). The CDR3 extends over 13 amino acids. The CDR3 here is CSARLGAGLEQFF. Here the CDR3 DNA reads TGCAGTGCTAGGTTGGGAGCGGGACTTGAGCAGTTCTTC.

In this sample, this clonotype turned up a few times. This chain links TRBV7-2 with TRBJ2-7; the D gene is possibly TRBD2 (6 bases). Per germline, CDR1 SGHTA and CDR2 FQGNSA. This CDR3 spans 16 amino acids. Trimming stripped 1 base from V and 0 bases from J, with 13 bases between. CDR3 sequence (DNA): TGTGCCAGCAGCTTAGGTGCGGGACCGCGCTCCTACGAGCAGTACTTC. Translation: CASSLGAGPRSYEQYF.

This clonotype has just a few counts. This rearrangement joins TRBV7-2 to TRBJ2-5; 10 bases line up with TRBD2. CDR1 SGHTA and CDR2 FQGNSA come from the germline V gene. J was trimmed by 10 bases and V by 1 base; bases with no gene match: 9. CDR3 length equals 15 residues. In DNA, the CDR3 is TGTGCCAGCAGCTTAGAAGCGGCTAGCGGGAGTCTCCAGTACTTC. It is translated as CASSLEAASGSLQYF.

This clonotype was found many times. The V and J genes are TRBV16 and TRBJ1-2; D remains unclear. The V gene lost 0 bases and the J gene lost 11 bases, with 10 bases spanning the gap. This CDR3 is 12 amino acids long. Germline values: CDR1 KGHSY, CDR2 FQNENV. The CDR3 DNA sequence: TGTGCCAGCAGCCAATCGCTTTCGGGTTACACCTTC. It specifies CASSQSLSGYTF.

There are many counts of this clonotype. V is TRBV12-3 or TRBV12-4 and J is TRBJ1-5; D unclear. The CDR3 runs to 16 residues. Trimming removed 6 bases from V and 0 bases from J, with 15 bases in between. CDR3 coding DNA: TGTGCCAGCAGCAACGGGCAGAAGTATAGCAATCAGCCCCAGCATTTT. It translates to CASSNGQKYSNQPQHF.

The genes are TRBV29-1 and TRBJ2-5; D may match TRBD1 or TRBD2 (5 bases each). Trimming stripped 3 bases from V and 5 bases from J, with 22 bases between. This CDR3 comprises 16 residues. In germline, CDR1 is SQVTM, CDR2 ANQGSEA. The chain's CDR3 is CSVEGVRDVLGETQYF. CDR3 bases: TGCAGCGTTGAGGGGGTCAGGGACGTATTGGGGGAGACCCAGTACTTC.

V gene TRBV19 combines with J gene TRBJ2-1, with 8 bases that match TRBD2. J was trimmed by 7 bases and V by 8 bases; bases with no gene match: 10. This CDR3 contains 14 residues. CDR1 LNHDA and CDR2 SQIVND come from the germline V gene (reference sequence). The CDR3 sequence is CASSPGGRRNEQFF. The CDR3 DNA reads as TGTGCCAGTTCCCCAGGCGGGAGGAGAAATGAGCAGTTCTTC.

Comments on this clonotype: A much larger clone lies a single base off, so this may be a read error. CDR3 sequence reads: CASSLTGDTVAFF. CDR3 DNA: TGTGCCAGCAGTTTGACAGGGGACACTGTAGCTTTCTTT. The chain is built from TRBV12-3 or TRBV12-4 and TRBJ1-1; TRBD1 aligns across 8 bases. This CDR3 comprises 13 residues.